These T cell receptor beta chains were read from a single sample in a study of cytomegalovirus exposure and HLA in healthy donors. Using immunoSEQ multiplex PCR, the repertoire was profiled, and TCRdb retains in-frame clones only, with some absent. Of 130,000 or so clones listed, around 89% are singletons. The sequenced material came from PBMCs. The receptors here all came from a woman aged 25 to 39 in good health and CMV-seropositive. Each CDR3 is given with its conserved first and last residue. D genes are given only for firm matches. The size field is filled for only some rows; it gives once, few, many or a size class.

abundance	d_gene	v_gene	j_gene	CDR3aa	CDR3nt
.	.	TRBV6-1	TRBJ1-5	CATQTGTIGNQPQHF	TGTGCCACCCAAACCGGGACAATCGGCAATCAGCCCCAGCATTTT
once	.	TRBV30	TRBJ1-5	CGISGRGSNQPQHF	TGTGGCATATCGGGCAGGGGAAGCAATCAGCCCCAGCATTTT
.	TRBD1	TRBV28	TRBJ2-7	CASSSSGTGGGGEQYF	TGTGCCAGCAGTTCATCCGGGACAGGGGGCGGAGGCGAGCAGTACTTC
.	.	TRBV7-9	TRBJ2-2	CASSLDSNTGELFF	TGTGCCAGCAGCTTAGACAGCAACACCGGGGAGCTGTTTTTT
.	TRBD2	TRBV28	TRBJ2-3	CASSLVILAGGPRTQYF	TGTGCCAGCAGTTTAGTTATACTAGCGGGGGGGCCTCGTACGCAGTATTTT
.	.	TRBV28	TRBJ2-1	CASSLRDGPMGNEQFF	TGTGCCAGCAGTTTGCGGGACGGACCGATGGGCAATGAGCAGTTCTTC
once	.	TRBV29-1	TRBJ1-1	CSVADGTGEAFF	TGCAGCGTTGCTGACGGAACGGGTGAAGCTTTCTTT
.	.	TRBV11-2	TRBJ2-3	CASQEVWDYTQYF	TGTGCCAGCCAGGAGGTGTGGGATTATACGCAGTATTTT
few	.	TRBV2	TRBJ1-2	CASSSIQLDRFF	TGTGCCAGCAGTTCGATCCAGCTCGACAGGTTCTTC
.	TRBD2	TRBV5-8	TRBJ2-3	CASSPGLAGGDTQYF	TGTGCCAGCAGCCCCGGGCTAGCGGGGGGAGATACGCAGTATTTT
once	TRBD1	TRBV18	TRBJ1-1	CASSPGTGYTEAFF	TGTGCCAGCTCACCAGGGACAGGCTATACTGAAGCTTTCTTT
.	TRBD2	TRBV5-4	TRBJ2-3	CASSLRASGRGWQYF	TGTGCCAGCAGCTTGAGGGCTAGCGGGAGGGGATGGCAGTATTTT
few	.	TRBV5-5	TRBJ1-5	CASSLEPTGNQPQHF	TGTGCCAGCAGCTTGGAACCGACAGGCAATCAGCCCCAGCATTTT
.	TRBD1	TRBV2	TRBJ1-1	CASSGDRGHAFF	TGTGCCAGCAGTGGGGACAGGGGGCATGCTTTCTTT
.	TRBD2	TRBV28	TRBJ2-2	CASRTSGSPGELFF	TGTGCCAGCAGGACTAGCGGGAGCCCCGGGGAGCTGTTTTTT
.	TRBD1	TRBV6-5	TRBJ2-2	CASSRTGAGELFF	TGTGCCAGCAGCAGAACAGGGGCCGGGGAGCTGTTTTTT
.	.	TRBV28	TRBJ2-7	CASSPRGPPYEQYF	TGTGCCAGCAGTCCCAGGGGTCCGCCCTACGAGCAGTACTTC
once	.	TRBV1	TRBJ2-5	CTSRPTSGSFNETQYF	TGCACCAGCAGACCAACTAGCGGGAGTTTTAATGAGACCCAGTACTTC
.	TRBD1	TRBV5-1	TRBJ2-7	CASSLVGDRAYEQYF	TGCGCCAGCAGCTTGGTAGGGGACAGAGCCTACGAGCAGTACTTC
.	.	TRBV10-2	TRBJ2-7	CASSVGDISYEQYF	TGCGCCAGCAGTGTTGGGGACATCTCCTACGAGCAGTACTTC
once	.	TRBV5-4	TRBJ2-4	CASSFGGGGTNIQYF	TGTGCCAGCAGCTTTGGAGGCGGGGGCACAAACATTCAGTACTTC
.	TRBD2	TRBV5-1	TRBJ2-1	CASSLEASGRANEQFF	TGCGCCAGCAGCTTGGAGGCTAGCGGGAGGGCCAATGAGCAGTTCTTC
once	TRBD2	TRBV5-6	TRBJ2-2	CASSLRSGGAAGELFF	TGTGCCAGCAGCTTGCGTAGCGGGGGGGCCGCCGGGGAGCTGTTTTTT
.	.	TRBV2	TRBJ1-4	CASWESTNEKLFF	TGTGCCAGCTGGGAGTCAACTAATGAAAAACTGTTTTTT
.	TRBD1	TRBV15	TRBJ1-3	CATNRDRGLGNTIYF	TGTGCCACCAACCGGGACAGGGGACTTGGAAACACCATATATTTT
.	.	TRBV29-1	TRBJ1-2	CSVETANYGYTF	TGCAGCGTTGAGACAGCTAACTATGGCTACACCTTC
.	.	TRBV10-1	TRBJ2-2	CASSVGEGSGELFF	TGCGCCAGCAGTGTAGGGGAAGGGTCCGGGGAGCTGTTTTTT
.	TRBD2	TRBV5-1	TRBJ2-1	CASSRALAGVYEQFF	TGCGCCAGCAGTAGGGCACTAGCGGGAGTTTATGAGCAGTTCTTC
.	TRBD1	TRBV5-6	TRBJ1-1	CASSGGQLNTEAFF	TGTGCCAGCAGCGGGGGACAGTTGAACACTGAAGCTTTCTTT
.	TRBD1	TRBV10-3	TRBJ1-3	CAISVGNRGGNTIYF	TGTGCCATCAGTGTTGGGAACAGGGGTGGCAACACCATATATTTT
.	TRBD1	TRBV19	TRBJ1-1	CASSPPRGQGPAEAFF	TGTGCCAGTAGTCCCCCTAGGGGACAGGGGCCCGCTGAAGCTTTCTTT
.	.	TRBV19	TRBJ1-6	CASSIPTGSPLHF	TGTGCCAGTAGTATACCCACAGGCTCACCCCTCCACTTT
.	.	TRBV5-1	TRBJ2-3	CASSLFREDTQYF	TGCGCCAGCAGCTTGTTCCGAGAAGATACGCAGTATTTT
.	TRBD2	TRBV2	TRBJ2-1	CASSGSGERYNEQFF	TGTGCCAGCAGTGGTAGCGGGGAACGCTACAATGAGCAGTTCTTC
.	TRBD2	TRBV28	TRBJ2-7	CASSQAAGGRGEQYF	TGTGCCAGCAGCCAAGCAGCGGGAGGGCGCGGCGAGCAGTACTTC
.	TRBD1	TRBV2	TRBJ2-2	CASSMGQPNTGELFF	TGTGCCAGCAGTATGGGACAGCCCAACACCGGGGAGCTGTTTTTT
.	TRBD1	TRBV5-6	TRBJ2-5	CASSLLEGTGGTQYF	TGTGCCAGCAGCTTGTTAGAAGGGACAGGGGGGACCCAGTACTTC
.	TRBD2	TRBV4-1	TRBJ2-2	CASSQRGGLGTGELFF	TGCGCCAGCAGCCAACGCGGGGGGCTGGGCACCGGGGAGCTGTTTTTT
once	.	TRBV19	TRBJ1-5	CASSPTVSNQPQHF	TGTGCCAGTAGTCCGACAGTTAGCAATCAGCCCCAGCATTTT
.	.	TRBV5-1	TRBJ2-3	CASSNRGASTDTQYF	TGCGCCAGCAGCAATCGGGGAGCTAGCACAGATACGCAGTATTTT
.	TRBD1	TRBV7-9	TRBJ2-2	CAIVRTGGTGELFF	TGTGCCATTGTGAGGACAGGGGGAACCGGGGAGCTGTTTTTT
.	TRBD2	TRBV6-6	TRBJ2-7	CASSRTSGDYEQYF	TGTGCCAGCAGCCGGACTAGCGGAGACTACGAGCAGTACTTC
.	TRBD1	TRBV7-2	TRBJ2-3	CASTRDRGQDTQYF	TGTGCCAGCACTCGGGACAGGGGGCAAGATACGCAGTATTTT
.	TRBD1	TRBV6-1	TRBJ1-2	CASSRDRANYGYTF	TGTGCCAGCAGTAGGGACAGGGCCAACTATGGCTACACCTTC
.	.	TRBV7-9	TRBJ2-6	CASSLVLREAHSGANVLTF	TGTGCCAGCAGCTTAGTTCTCAGGGAGGCTCACTCTGGGGCCAACGTCCTGACTTTC
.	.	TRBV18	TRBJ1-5	CASSRDYGSNQPQHF	TGTGCCAGCTCACGGGACTACGGAAGCAATCAGCCCCAGCATTTT
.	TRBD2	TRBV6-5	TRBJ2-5	CASARLAGIQETQYF	TGTGCCAGCGCCCGACTAGCGGGAATACAAGAGACCCAGTACTTC
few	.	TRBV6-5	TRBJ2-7	CASSTGLYEQYF	TGTGCCAGCAGTACAGGGTTGTACGAGCAGTACTTC
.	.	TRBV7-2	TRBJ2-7	CASSLPLAGPIKVYEQYF	TGTGCCAGCAGCTTACCTCTCGCGGGGCCCATAAAAGTCTACGAGCAGTACTTC
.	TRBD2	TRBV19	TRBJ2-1	CATGLAGTRYNEQFF	TGTGCCACCGGACTAGCGGGGACTCGGTACAATGAGCAGTTCTTC
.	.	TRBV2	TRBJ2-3	CASSLEENADTQYF	TGTGCCAGCAGTCTTGAGGAGAACGCAGATACGCAGTATTTT
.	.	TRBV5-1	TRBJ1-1	CASKEGWLTEAFF	TGCGCCAGCAAGGAGGGGTGGTTGACTGAAGCTTTCTTT